This entry is about one TCR beta chain. This sample is drawn from a study of blood T cell repertoires in COVID-19. The CDR3 runs to 15 residues. Per the germline V gene, CDR1 is LGHDT and CDR2 is YNNKEL (reference sequence). J was trimmed by 0 bases and V by 3 bases; bases with no gene match: 2. Authors' analysis steps: The assay estimated nucleated cells by amplifying reference gene primers. Data came from immunoSEQ multiplex PCR; TCRdb stores just in-frame clones and leaves some out. The V and J calls and clone size are taken from that table; D and trimming were inferred from the DNA. Of some 150,000 clones in the sample, about 80% are singletons; the top ten hold less than 3%.

Specimen: peripheral blood. V usage is TRBV3-1 (or the pseudogene TRBV3-2) and J usage is TRBJ1-3; 7 positions match TRBD1. The TCR was taken from a human donor with acute or convalescent COVID-19. The donor label of this sample is uncertain. CDR3 sequence reads: CASSQGQSSGNTIYF. In DNA form, the CDR3 reads TGTGCCAGCAGCCAGGGACAGAGCTCTGGAAACACCATATATTTT.